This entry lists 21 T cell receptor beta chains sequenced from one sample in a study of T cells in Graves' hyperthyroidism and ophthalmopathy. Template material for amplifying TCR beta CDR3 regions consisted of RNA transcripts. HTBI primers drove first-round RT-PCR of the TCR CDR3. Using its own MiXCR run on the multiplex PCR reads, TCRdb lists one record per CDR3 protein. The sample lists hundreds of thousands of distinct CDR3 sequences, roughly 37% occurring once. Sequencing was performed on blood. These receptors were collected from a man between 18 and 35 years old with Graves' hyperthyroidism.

The CDR3 loop reads CASNEGAFEQYF. CDR3 bases: TGTGCCAGCAATGAGGGGGCTTTCGAGCAGTACTTC. The chain couples TRBV2 to TRBJ2-7, with TRBD1 identical over 7 bases. Trimming took 7 bases from V and 6 from J; bases not matched to a gene: 6. The V gene's germline CDR1 is SNHLY and CDR2 FYNNEI. The CDR3 is 12 residues long.

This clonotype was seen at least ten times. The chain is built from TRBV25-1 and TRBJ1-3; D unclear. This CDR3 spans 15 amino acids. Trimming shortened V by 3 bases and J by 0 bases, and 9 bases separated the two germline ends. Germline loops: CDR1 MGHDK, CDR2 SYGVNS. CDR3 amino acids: CASSDYGNSGNTIYF. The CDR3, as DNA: TGTGCCAGCAGTGACTACGGAAACTCTGGAAACACCATATATTTT.

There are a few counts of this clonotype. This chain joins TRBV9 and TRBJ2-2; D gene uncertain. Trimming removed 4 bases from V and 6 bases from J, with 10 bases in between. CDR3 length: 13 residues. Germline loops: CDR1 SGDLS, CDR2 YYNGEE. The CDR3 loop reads CASSLAAAGELFF. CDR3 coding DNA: TGTGCCAGCAGCCTGGCGGCGGCCGGGGAGCTGTTTTTT.

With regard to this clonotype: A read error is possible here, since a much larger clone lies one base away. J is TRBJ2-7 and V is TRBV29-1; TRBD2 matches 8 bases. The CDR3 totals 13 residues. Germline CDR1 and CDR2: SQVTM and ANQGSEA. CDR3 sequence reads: CSAEIAGHYEQYF. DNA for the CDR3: TGCAGCGCTGAAATAGCGGGACACTACGAGCAGTACTTC.

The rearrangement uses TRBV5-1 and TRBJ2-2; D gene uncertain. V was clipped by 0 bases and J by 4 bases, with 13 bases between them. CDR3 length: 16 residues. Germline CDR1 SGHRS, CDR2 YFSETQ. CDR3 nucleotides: TGCGCCAGCAGCTTGGTCGGCTCAGATCCCACCGGGGAGCTGTTTTTT. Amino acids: CASSLVGSDPTGELFF.

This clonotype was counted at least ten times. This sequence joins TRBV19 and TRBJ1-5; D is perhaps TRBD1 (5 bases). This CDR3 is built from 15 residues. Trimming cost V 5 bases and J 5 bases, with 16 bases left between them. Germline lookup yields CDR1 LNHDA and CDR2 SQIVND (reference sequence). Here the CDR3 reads CASSPTGQGDQPQHF. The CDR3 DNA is TGTGCCAGTAGTCCAACGGGCCAGGGTGATCAGCCCCAGCATTTT.

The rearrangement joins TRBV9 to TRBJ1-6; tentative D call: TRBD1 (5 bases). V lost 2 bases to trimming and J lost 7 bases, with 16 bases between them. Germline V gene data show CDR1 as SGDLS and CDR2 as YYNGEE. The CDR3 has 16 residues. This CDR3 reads CASSVGEGQRNSPLHF. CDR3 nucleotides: TGTGCCAGCAGCGTTGGGGAGGGGCAGCGGAATTCACCCCTCCACTTT. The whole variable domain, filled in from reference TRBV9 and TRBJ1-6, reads DSGVTQTPKHLITATGQRVTLRCSPRSGDLSVYWYQQSLDQGLQFLIQYYNGEERAKGNILERFSAQQFPDLHSELNLSSLELGDSALYFCASSVGEGQRNSPLHFGNGTRLTVT.

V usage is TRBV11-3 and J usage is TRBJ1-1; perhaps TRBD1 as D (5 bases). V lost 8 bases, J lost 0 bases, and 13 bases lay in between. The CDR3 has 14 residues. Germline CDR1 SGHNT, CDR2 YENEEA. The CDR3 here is CASGAGRMNTEAFF. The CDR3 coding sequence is TGTGCCAGCGGGGCCGGCAGAATGAACACTGAAGCTTTCTTT. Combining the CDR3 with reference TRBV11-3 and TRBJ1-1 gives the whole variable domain EAGVVQSPRYKIIEKKQPVAFWCNPISGHNTLYWYLQNLGQGPELLIRYENEEAVDDSQLPKDRFSAERLKGVDSTLKIQPAELGDSAVYLCASGAGRMNTEAFFGQGTRLTVV.

The DNA of the CDR3 is TGTGCCAGCAGCTTAGGTCGGACCATCCCTCCCTTAAACACCGGGGAGCTGTTTTTT. It codes for CASSLGRTIPPLNTGELFF. The genes are TRBV7-8 and TRBJ2-2; unclear D gene. The V gene's germline CDR1 is SGHVS and CDR2 FQNEAQ. The CDR3 is 19 amino acids. The V end was cut by 1 base, the J end by 2 bases, with 20 bases between.

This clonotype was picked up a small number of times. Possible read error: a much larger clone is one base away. This CDR3 is CASSETDGYTF. The CDR3 DNA follows: TGTGCCAGCAGTGAGACAGATGGCTACACCTTC. The V gene is TRBV2, the J gene TRBJ1-2; D may be TRBD1 (5 bases). V lost 3 bases and J lost 6, with 5 bases in between. The CDR3 length is 11 residues. CDR1 and CDR2 (germline): SNHLY, FYNNEI. Full variable domain (outside the CDR3, taken from reference TRBV2 and TRBJ1-2): EPEVTQTPSHQVTQMGQEVILRCVPISNHLYFYWYRQILGQKVEFLVSFYNNEISEKSEIFDDQFSVERPDGSNFTLKIRSTKLEDSAMYFCASSETDGYTFGSGTRLTVV.

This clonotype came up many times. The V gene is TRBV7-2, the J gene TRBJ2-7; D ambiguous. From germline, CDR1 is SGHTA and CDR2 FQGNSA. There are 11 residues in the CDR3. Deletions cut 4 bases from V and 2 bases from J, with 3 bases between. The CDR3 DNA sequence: TGTGCCAGCAGCTGGGCCTACGAGCAGTACTTC. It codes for CASSWAYEQYF.

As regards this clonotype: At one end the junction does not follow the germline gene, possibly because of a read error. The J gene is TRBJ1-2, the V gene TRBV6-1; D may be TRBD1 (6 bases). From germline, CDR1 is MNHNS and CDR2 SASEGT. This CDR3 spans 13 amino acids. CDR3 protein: CAGSVAGDYGYTF. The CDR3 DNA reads TGTGCCGGCAGTGTCGCAGGGGACTATGGCTACACCTTC.

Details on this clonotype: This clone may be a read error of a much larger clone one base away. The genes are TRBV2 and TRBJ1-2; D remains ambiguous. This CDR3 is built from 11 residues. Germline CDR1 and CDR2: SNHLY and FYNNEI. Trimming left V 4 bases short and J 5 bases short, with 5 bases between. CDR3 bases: TGTGCCAGCAGTGGAGTTTATGGCTACACCTTC. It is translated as CASSGVYGYTF.

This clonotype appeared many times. The CDR3 sequence is CSAVPSGKETQYF. CDR3 in DNA: TGCAGTGCGGTACCTAGCGGGAAGGAGACCCAGTACTTC. The chain joins TRBV20-1 to TRBJ2-5; 9 nucleotides align to TRBD2. Unmatched junction bases numbered 7, after V lost 6 bases and J lost 5 bases. Germline V gives CDR1 DFQATT, CDR2 SNEGSKA (reference sequence). This CDR3 is 13 amino acids long.

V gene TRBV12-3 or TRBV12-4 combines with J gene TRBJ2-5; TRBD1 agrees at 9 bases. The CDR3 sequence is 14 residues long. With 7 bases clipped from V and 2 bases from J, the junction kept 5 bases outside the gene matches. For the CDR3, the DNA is TGTGCCAGCACCGACAGGGGGATTCAAGAGACCCAGTACTTC. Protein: CASTDRGIQETQYF.

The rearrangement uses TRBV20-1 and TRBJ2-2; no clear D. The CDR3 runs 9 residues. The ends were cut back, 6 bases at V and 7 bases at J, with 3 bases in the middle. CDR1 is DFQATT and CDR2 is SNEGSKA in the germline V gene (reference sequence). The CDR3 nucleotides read TGCAGTGCCATCGGGGAGCTGTTTTTT. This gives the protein CSAIGELFF.

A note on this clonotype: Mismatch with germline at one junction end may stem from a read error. The DNA of the CDR3 is TGCGCCAGCAGCCAAGTTGGGACTAGCGGAGAGACCCAGTACTTC. This codes for CASSQVGTSGETQYF. V and J are TRBV13 and TRBJ2-5, with 11 nucleotides matching TRBD2. Germline CDR1 reads PRHDT; CDR2 reads FYEKMQ (reference sequence). This CDR3 spans 15 amino acids.

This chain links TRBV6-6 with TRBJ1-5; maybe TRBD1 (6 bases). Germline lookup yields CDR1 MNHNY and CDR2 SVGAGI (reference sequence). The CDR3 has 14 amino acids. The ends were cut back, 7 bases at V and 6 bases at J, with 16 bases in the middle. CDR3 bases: TGTGCCAGCAAAAATGGGGGCGAGGGTCAGCCCCAGCATTTT. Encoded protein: CASKNGGEGQPQHF.

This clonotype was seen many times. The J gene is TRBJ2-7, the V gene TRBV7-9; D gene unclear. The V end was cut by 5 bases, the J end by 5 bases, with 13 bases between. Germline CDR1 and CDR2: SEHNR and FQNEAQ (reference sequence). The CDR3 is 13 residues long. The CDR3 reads CASSPPILNEQYF. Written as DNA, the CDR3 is TGTGCCAGCAGCCCCCCGATTTTGAACGAGCAGTACTTC. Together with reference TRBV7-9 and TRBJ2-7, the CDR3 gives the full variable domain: DTGVSQNPRHKITKRGQNVTFRCDPISEHNRLYWYRQTLGQGPEFLTYFQNEAQLEKSRLLSDRFSAERPKGSFSTLEIQRTEQGDSAMYLCASSPPILNEQYFGPGTRLTVT.

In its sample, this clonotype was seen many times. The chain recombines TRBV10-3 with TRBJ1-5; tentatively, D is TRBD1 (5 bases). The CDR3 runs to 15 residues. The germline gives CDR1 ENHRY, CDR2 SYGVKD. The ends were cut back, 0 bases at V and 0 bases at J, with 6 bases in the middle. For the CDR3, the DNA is TGTGCCATCAGTGAGTCGGGGGGTAGCAATCAGCCCCAGCATTTT. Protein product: CAISESGGSNQPQHF.

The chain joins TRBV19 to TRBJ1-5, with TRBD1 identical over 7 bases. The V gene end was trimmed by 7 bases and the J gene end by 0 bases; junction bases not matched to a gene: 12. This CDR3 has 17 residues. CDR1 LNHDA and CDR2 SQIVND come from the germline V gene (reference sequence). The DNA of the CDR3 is TGTGCCAGTACCACCGACCACACAGGGGTTAGCAATCAGCCCCAGCATTTT. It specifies CASTTDHTGVSNQPQHF. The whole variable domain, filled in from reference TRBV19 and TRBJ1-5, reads DGGITQSPKYLFRKEGQNVTLSCEQNLNHDAMYWYRQDPGQGLRLIYYSQIVNDFQKGDIAEGYSVSREKKESFPLTVTSAQKNPTAFYLCASTTDHTGVSNQPQHFGDGTRLSIL.